The present TCR beta chain was sequenced within a study of T-cell reconstitution after alpha-beta-depleted transplantation in children. This CDR3 contains 17 residues. Germline V gives CDR1 SGHTA, CDR2 FQGNSA. V lost 0 bases and J lost 5; bases outside the gene matches: 11. As for this clonotype: Its antigen is not known.

Notes on the study in general: Surviving thymic progenitors and recipient T cells were the source of high TCRbeta diversity at day 60 in some patients.

TCRbeta library construction was performed incorporating unique molecular identifiers. TCRdb called the PCR reads again in MiXCR, with one record for every CDR3 protein. Here the sample spans about 200,000 distinct CDR3 sequences, around 9.2% being singletons. The sequence was collected from a male patient aged 2-15 years who had a stem cell transplant for acute myeloid leukemia, so the T cells may come from the graft donor. The sample consisted of PBMCs, mostly from graft donor cells, taken 360 days after TCRalphabeta/CD19-depleted stem cell transplant. The chain couples TRBV7-2 to TRBJ1-1; 8 nucleotides agree with TRBD1. The CDR3 sequence is CASSLAGTGLVGTEAFF. CDR3 coding DNA: TGTGCCAGCAGCTTAGCGGGGACAGGCTTAGTTGGGACTGAAGCTTTCTTT.